What follows describes a single T cell receptor beta chain. Its antigen is still unknown. These data come from a study of CD8+CD57+ T cells in acquired aplastic anemia. Study-level points and caveats: CD8+ Simpson's diversity in patients was not significantly different from that in controls.

Genomic DNA templated the TCR beta VDJ and CDR3 profiling. TCRdb reprocessed the reads with MiXCR, giving one entry per CDR3 protein. The data show roughly 130,000 distinct CDR3 sequences, 48% seen once. The clonotype was recovered from a human donor in good health, serving as a control. The sample taken for sequencing was sorted CD4+, CD8+, or CD8+CD57+ T cells (not recorded which) from PBMCs.

CDR3 DNA: TGTGCCAGCGCAACTAGCGGGGGGAACACAGATACGCAGTATTTT. Translation: CASATSGGNTDTQYF. V usage is TRBV11-2 and J usage is TRBJ2-3; 12 nucleotides match TRBD2. This CDR3 spans 15 amino acids. Trimming took 8 bases from V and 2 from J; bases not matched to a gene: 5. Germline CDR1 is SGHAT and CDR2 is FQNNGV.